The rows below give T cell receptor beta chains drawn from one sample of a study of shared clonotypes between healthy human individuals. The table came from immunoSEQ multiplex PCR; TCRdb's copy has only in-frame clones and leaves some out. The sample consists of about 1,500,000 clones, more than 95% of them appearing once. Sample: naive CD4+ T cells sorted from blood. These receptors were collected from a man aged 25 to 40 in good health. The CDR3 runs from the conserved cysteine through the conserved F or W. The D gene is left open where the match is weak. Not all rows give a size; the values are once, few, many and, for expanded clones, a class.

j_gene: TRBJ2-1
abundance: NA
v_gene: TRBV19
d_gene: TRBD2
CDR3aa: CASSPPGLAGARVHEQFF
CDR3nt: TGTGCCAGTAGTCCTCCGGGACTAGCGGGAGCACGGGTCCATGAGCAGTTCTTC

j_gene: TRBJ2-7
abundance: NA
v_gene: TRBV7-6
d_gene: NA
CDR3aa: CASSLKGFSEQYF
CDR3nt: TGTGCCAGCAGCTTAAAGGGGTTTAGCGAGCAGTACTTC

j_gene: TRBJ1-1
abundance: NA
v_gene: TRBV28
d_gene: NA
CDR3aa: CASSFPGAVKSFF
CDR3nt: TGTGCCAGCAGTTTTCCAGGGGCCGTTAAATCTTTCTTT

j_gene: TRBJ2-3
abundance: once
v_gene: TRBV7-9
d_gene: NA
CDR3aa: CAISERSTDTQYF
CDR3nt: TGTGCCATCTCGGAGCGGAGCACAGATACGCAGTATTTT

j_gene: TRBJ1-2
abundance: NA
v_gene: TRBV7-2
d_gene: TRBD1
CDR3aa: CASQDRAGYGYTF
CDR3nt: TGTGCCAGCCAGGACAGGGCGGGGTATGGCTACACCTTC

j_gene: TRBJ1-1
abundance: NA
v_gene: TRBV14
d_gene: TRBD1
CDR3aa: CASSLEGQPNTEAFF
CDR3nt: TGTGCCAGCAGCCTAGAGGGACAGCCGAACACTGAAGCTTTCTTT

j_gene: TRBJ1-3
abundance: NA
v_gene: TRBV5-4
d_gene: TRBD1
CDR3aa: CASSLKQGSGNTIYF
CDR3nt: TGTGCCAGCAGCTTGAAACAGGGGTCTGGAAACACCATATATTTT

j_gene: TRBJ2-7
abundance: NA
v_gene: TRBV27
d_gene: NA
CDR3aa: CASRSKWTGFGLATYEQYF
CDR3nt: TGTGCCAGCAGATCCAAGTGGACAGGGTTTGGACTAGCAACCTACGAGCAGTACTTC

j_gene: TRBJ1-3
abundance: NA
v_gene: TRBV29-1
d_gene: TRBD1
CDR3aa: CSGGLGQGSGNTIYF
CDR3nt: TGCAGCGGCGGGCTGGGACAGGGCTCTGGAAACACCATATATTTT

j_gene: TRBJ2-3
abundance: NA
v_gene: TRBV6-6
d_gene: TRBD2
CDR3aa: CASSTGGLAGDTQYF
CDR3nt: TGTGCCAGCAGTACAGGGGGACTAGCGGGAGATACGCAGTATTTT

j_gene: TRBJ1-3
abundance: NA
v_gene: TRBV6-6
d_gene: NA
CDR3aa: CASSYSGAIDTIYF
CDR3nt: TGTGCCAGCAGTTACTCGGGTGCTATAGACACCATATATTTT

j_gene: TRBJ2-7
abundance: few
v_gene: TRBV7-8
d_gene: NA
CDR3aa: CASSSGQNEQYF
CDR3nt: TGTGCCAGCAGCTCTGGCCAGAACGAGCAGTACTTC

j_gene: TRBJ1-2
abundance: NA
v_gene: TRBV5-5
d_gene: TRBD1
CDR3aa: CASSLGQGAEYGYTF
CDR3nt: TGTGCCAGCAGCTTGGGACAGGGGGCTGAGTATGGCTACACCTTC

j_gene: TRBJ2-1
abundance: NA
v_gene: TRBV19
d_gene: TRBD2
CDR3aa: CASSAASGSYNEQFF
CDR3nt: TGTGCCAGTAGTGCCGCTAGCGGGTCCTACAATGAGCAGTTCTTC

j_gene: TRBJ2-7
abundance: NA
v_gene: TRBV11-2
d_gene: NA
CDR3aa: CASSSLGGGSYEQYF
CDR3nt: TGTGCCAGCAGCTCTCTAGGGGGAGGCTCCTACGAGCAGTACTTC

j_gene: TRBJ2-3
abundance: NA
v_gene: TRBV7-9
d_gene: NA
CDR3aa: CASSSRRLSTDTQYF
CDR3nt: TGTGCCAGCAGCTCAAGGAGACTTAGCACAGATACGCAGTATTTT

j_gene: TRBJ1-5
abundance: NA
v_gene: TRBV2
d_gene: NA
CDR3aa: CASSAGARGQPQHF
CDR3nt: TGTGCCAGCAGTGCAGGGGCGCGGGGACAGCCCCAGCATTTT

j_gene: TRBJ2-1
abundance: NA
v_gene: TRBV2
d_gene: NA
CDR3aa: CASLPNWVYNEQFF
CDR3nt: TGTGCCAGCCTACCGAATTGGGTCTACAATGAGCAGTTCTTC

j_gene: TRBJ2-2
abundance: NA
v_gene: TRBV28
d_gene: NA
CDR3aa: CASSFTGLRNTGELFF
CDR3nt: TGTGCCAGCAGTTTTACTGGACTCCGGAACACCGGGGAGCTGTTTTTT

j_gene: TRBJ2-3
abundance: NA
v_gene: TRBV7-9
d_gene: NA
CDR3aa: CASQPERSTDTQYF
CDR3nt: TGTGCCAGCCAGCCAGAGCGGAGCACAGATACGCAGTATTTT

j_gene: TRBJ1-1
abundance: NA
v_gene: TRBV11-2
d_gene: NA
CDR3aa: CASSPQQPPGTEAFF
CDR3nt: TGTGCCAGCAGCCCACAACAGCCCCCGGGGACTGAAGCTTTCTTT

j_gene: TRBJ2-7
abundance: NA
v_gene: TRBV7-9
d_gene: TRBD2
CDR3aa: CASSRAGGRAQQQYF
CDR3nt: TGTGCCAGCAGCCGGGCCGGCGGGAGGGCCCAGCAGCAGTACTTC

j_gene: TRBJ1-2
abundance: NA
v_gene: TRBV6-5
d_gene: NA
CDR3aa: CASSEVGSYGYTF
CDR3nt: TGTGCCAGCAGTGAGGTTGGCAGCTATGGCTACACCTTC

j_gene: TRBJ2-4
abundance: NA
v_gene: TRBV27
d_gene: NA
CDR3aa: CASSSGENLRDIQYF
CDR3nt: TGTGCCAGCAGTTCCGGGGAAAACCTGAGGGACATTCAGTACTTC

j_gene: TRBJ1-2
abundance: NA
v_gene: TRBV28
d_gene: NA
CDR3aa: CASSPSPGRGYTF
CDR3nt: TGTGCCAGCAGTCCCTCCCCCGGGCGTGGCTACACCTTC

j_gene: TRBJ2-7
abundance: NA
v_gene: TRBV4-3
d_gene: NA
CDR3aa: CASSTRQGGNEQYF
CDR3nt: TGCGCCAGCAGCACACGACAGGGCGGGAACGAGCAGTACTTC

j_gene: TRBJ2-3
abundance: NA
v_gene: TRBV28
d_gene: NA
CDR3aa: CASSLIGGPSTDTQYF
CDR3nt: TGTGCCAGCAGTTTAATTGGGGGACCTAGCACAGATACGCAGTATTTT

j_gene: TRBJ2-7
abundance: NA
v_gene: TRBV10-2
d_gene: TRBD2
CDR3aa: CASSGLAGTYEQYF
CDR3nt: TGCGCCAGCAGTGGACTAGCGGGGACCTACGAGCAGTACTTC

j_gene: TRBJ1-4
abundance: NA
v_gene: TRBV11-2
d_gene: NA
CDR3aa: CASSLSGYNEKLFF
CDR3nt: TGTGCCAGCAGCTTATCCGGATATAATGAAAAACTGTTTTTT

j_gene: TRBJ2-1
abundance: NA
v_gene: TRBV7-2
d_gene: TRBD2
CDR3aa: CASSYSGRVTYNEQFF
CDR3nt: TGTGCCAGCAGCTATAGCGGGAGGGTGACCTACAATGAGCAGTTCTTC

j_gene: TRBJ2-1
abundance: NA
v_gene: TRBV4-1
d_gene: TRBD2
CDR3aa: CASSLSGSGNAYNEQFF
CDR3nt: TGCGCCAGCAGCCTCTCCGGTAGCGGGAATGCCTACAATGAGCAGTTCTTC

j_gene: TRBJ2-1
abundance: NA
v_gene: TRBV5-1
d_gene: NA
CDR3aa: CASSFGLPSSYNEQFF
CDR3nt: TGCGCCAGCAGCTTCGGGCTTCCTAGCTCCTACAATGAGCAGTTCTTC

j_gene: TRBJ1-5
abundance: NA
v_gene: TRBV28
d_gene: NA
CDR3aa: CASGDIGNQPQHF
CDR3nt: TGTGCCAGCGGAGACATCGGAAATCAGCCCCAGCATTTT

j_gene: TRBJ2-1
abundance: once
v_gene: TRBV5-4
d_gene: TRBD2
CDR3aa: CASSPGLAGVSEQFF
CDR3nt: TGTGCCAGCAGCCCGGGACTAGCGGGAGTAAGTGAGCAGTTCTTC

j_gene: TRBJ2-5
abundance: NA
v_gene: TRBV28
d_gene: NA
CDR3aa: CASSFFSPIETQYF
CDR3nt: TGTGCCAGCAGTTTCTTCTCCCCCATAGAGACCCAGTACTTC

j_gene: TRBJ1-2
abundance: NA
v_gene: TRBV14
d_gene: NA
CDR3aa: CASSQGSGLAYGYTF
CDR3nt: TGTGCCAGCAGCCAAGGTTCAGGGTTGGCCTATGGCTACACCTTC

j_gene: TRBJ2-3
abundance: NA
v_gene: TRBV4-2
d_gene: NA
CDR3aa: CASSQVSGGTDTQYF
CDR3nt: TGTGCCAGCAGCCAAGTAAGCGGTGGCACAGATACGCAGTATTTT

j_gene: TRBJ2-3
abundance: NA
v_gene: TRBV4-1
d_gene: TRBD1
CDR3aa: CASSQDRQGAGTDTQYF
CDR3nt: TGCGCCAGCAGCCAAGACCGACAGGGGGCAGGCACAGATACGCAGTATTTT

j_gene: TRBJ2-5
abundance: NA
v_gene: TRBV7-9
d_gene: TRBD2
CDR3aa: CASSAPSGSGQETQYF
CDR3nt: TGTGCCAGCAGCGCCCCTAGCGGGAGTGGGCAAGAGACCCAGTACTTC